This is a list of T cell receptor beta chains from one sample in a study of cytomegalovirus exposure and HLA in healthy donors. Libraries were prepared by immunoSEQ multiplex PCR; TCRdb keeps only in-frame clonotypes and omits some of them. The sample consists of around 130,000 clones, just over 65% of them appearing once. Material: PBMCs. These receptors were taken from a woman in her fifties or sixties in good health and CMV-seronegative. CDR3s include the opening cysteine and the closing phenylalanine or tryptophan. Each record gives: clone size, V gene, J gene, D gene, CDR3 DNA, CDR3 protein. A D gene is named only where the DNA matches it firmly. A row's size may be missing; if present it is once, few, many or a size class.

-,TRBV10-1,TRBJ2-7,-,TGCGCCAGCATTTCCGATCTGAGCGTGACGGAAGAGCAGTACTTC,CASISDLSVTEEQYF
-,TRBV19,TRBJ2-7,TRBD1,TGTGCCAGTAGTCTGCTCGGGACAGGAGGGTCCCGGGAGCAGTACTTC,CASSLLGTGGSREQYF
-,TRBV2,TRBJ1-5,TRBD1,TGTGCCAGCAGTGGGGGACAGGTGACTCGCAATCAGCCCCAGCATTTT,CASSGGQVTRNQPQHF
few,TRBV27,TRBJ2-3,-,TGTGCCAGCAGTTTCACCCGGGGGACAGATACGCAGTATTTT,CASSFTRGTDTQYF
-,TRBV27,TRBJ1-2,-,TGTGCCAGCAGACAAACAGTTGACTATGGCTACACCTTC,CASRQTVDYGYTF
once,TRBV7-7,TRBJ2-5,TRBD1,TGTGCTAGCAGCTTAGAAGGCAGGGGGTTGGGAGAGACCCAGTACTTC,CASSLEGRGLGETQYF
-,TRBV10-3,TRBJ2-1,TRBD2,TGTGCCATCAGTAACGGGACTAGCGTTGGTGAGCAGTTCTTC,CAISNGTSVGEQFF
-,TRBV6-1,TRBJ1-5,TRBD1,TGTGCCAGCAGCTCCGGGGACAGCGCGCCGCATTTT,CASSSGDSAPHF
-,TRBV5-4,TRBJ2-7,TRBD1,TGTGCCAGCAGATCGCACCAGGGGGTCTCCTACGAGCAGTACTTC,CASRSHQGVSYEQYF
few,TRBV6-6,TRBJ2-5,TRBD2,TGTGCCAGCAGTTCCAGACTAGCGGGGGATCATCAGACCCAGTACTTC,CASSSRLAGDHQTQYF
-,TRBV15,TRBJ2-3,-,TGTGCCACCAGCAGAGATGAAACTGATACGCAGTATTTT,CATSRDETDTQYF
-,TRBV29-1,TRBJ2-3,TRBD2,TGCAGCGTTTACGAGGAGCGGGGGGATACGCAGTATTTT,CSVYEERGDTQYF
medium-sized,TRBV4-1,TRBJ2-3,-,TGCGCCAGCAGCCTACCGGGCACAGATACGCAGTATTTT,CASSLPGTDTQYF
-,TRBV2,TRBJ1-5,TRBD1,TGTGCCAGCAGTGAAGGGCAGGGGGGTCAGCCCCAGCATTTT,CASSEGQGGQPQHF
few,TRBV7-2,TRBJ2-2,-,TGTGCCAGCAGCGGGGGGGCCACCGGGGAGCTGTTTTTT,CASSGGATGELFF
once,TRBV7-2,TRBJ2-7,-,TGTGCCAGCAGCTTGTCGGGTACCGTCTACGAGCAGTACTTC,CASSLSGTVYEQYF
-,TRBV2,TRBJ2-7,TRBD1,TGTGCCAGCAGTGGGACAGGGGACTACGGGCAGTACTTC,CASSGTGDYGQYF
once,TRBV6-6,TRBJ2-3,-,TGTGCCAGCACCCCACGGGGCACAGATACGCAGTATTTT,CASTPRGTDTQYF
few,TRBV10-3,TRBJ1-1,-,TGTGCCATCAGGGGAGGAGGCGGGAACACTGAAGCTTTCTTT,CAIRGGGGNTEAFF
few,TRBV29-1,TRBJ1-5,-,TGCAGCGTTGAAGGGCAGGGTGGGCAGCCCCAGCATTTT,CSVEGQGGQPQHF
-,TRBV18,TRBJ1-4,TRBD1,TGTGCCAGCTCACCGGGCAGGGGGAATGAAAAACTGTTTTTT,CASSPGRGNEKLFF
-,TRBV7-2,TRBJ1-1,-,TGTGCCAGCAGCTTAGAGCAGGTCATGAACACTGAAGCCTTCTTT,CASSLEQVMNTEAFF
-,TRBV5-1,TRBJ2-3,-,TGCGCCAGCAGCTTGTTTAGGGGCGCAGATACGCAGTATTTT,CASSLFRGADTQYF
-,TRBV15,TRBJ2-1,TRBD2,TGTACCACCAGCAGAAGGATTGGTAGCGGGAGTGTCAATGAGCAGTTCTTC,CTTSRRIGSGSVNEQFF
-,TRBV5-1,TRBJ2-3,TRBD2,TGCGCCAGCAGCCTCCAGCGGGGGAGCACAGATACGCAGTATTTT,CASSLQRGSTDTQYF
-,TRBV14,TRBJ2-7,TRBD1,TGTGCCAGCAGCCAAGATTTGGCCGGGACAGGGTCCGAGCAGTACTTC,CASSQDLAGTGSEQYF
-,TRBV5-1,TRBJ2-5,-,TGCGCCAGCAGCTTGCGAGAGACCCAGTACTTC,CASSLRETQYF
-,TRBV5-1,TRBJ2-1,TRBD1,TGCGCCAGCAGCGCCGGGACAGGGGCCTACAATGAGCAGTTCTTC,CASSAGTGAYNEQFF
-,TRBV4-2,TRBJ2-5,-,TGTGCCAGCAGCCAAGATCTAGCCTCGCGGGAGACCCAGTACTTC,CASSQDLASRETQYF
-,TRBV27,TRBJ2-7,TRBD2,TGTGCCAGTAGCGGGTTCTCCTACGAGCAGTACTTC,CASSGFSYEQYF
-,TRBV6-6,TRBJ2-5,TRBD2,TGTGCCAGCAACAAAGCGGGGGTGGGGGAGACCCAGTACTTC,CASNKAGVGETQYF
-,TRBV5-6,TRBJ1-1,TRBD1,TGTGCCAGCAGCTTTCACAGGGGGCTGGGGGATACTGAAGCTTTCTTT,CASSFHRGLGDTEAFF
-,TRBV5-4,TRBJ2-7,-,TGTGCCAGCAGCTTGGCGCTCCCAGGGGCCCAAACCTACGAGCAGTACTTC,CASSLALPGAQTYEQYF
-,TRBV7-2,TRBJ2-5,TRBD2,TGTGCCAGCAGTCGACTAGCGGGAGGTGGGGAGACCCAGTACTTC,CASSRLAGGGETQYF
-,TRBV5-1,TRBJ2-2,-,TGCGCCAGCAGCCGGGACTTTAACACCGGGGAGCTGTTTTTT,CASSRDFNTGELFF
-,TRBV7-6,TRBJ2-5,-,TGTGCCAGCAGCCTCGCAGGGGCGAATGTAGGAGAGACCCAGTACTTC,CASSLAGANVGETQYF
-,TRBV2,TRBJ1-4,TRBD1,TGTGCCAGCAGGGACAGGGGCTTTTATGAAAAACTGTTTTTT,CASRDRGFYEKLFF
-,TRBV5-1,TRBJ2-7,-,TGCGCCAGCAGCTTGGGACAGTCCGCCTCCTACGAGCAGTACTTC,CASSLGQSASYEQYF
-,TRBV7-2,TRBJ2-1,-,TGTGCCAGCAGCTTCCGACAGGAAAACAATGAGCAGTTCTTC,CASSFRQENNEQFF
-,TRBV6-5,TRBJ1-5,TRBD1,TGTGCCAGCAGTCCCCAAACAGGGGCATCCCAGCATTTT,CASSPQTGASQHF
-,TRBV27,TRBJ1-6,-,TGTGCCAGCACCCCCGCGCAGGGGTTTAATTCACCCCTCCACTTT,CASTPAQGFNSPLHF
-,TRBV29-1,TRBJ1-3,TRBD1,TGCAGCGTTGACCTTCCGACAGGGGCGCGTAGTGGAAACACCATATATTTT,CSVDLPTGARSGNTIYF
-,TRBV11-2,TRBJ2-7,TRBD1,TGTGCCAGCATCGGTGCCGGGACAGATTCCTACGAGCAGTACTTC,CASIGAGTDSYEQYF
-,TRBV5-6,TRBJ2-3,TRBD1,TGTGCCAGCAGGCGACAATTACAGGGGGTCACAGATACGCAGTATTTT,CASRRQLQGVTDTQYF
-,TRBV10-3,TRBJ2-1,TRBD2,TGTGCCATCAGTGATGGAGCGGGACTAGCGGGGGACAATGAGCAGTTCTTC,CAISDGAGLAGDNEQFF
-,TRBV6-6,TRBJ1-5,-,TGTGCCAGCAGTGACAGTCCGAATCAGCCCCAGCATTTT,CASSDSPNQPQHF
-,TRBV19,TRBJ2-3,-,TGTGCCAGTAGATTACTGGGGGGTACAGATACGCAGTATTTT,CASRLLGGTDTQYF
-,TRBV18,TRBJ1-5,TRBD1,TGTGCCAGCTCACCACCGGAGGGGGCCAGCAATCAGCCCCAGCATTTT,CASSPPEGASNQPQHF
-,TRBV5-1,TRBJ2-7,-,TGCGCCAGCAGCTCCAGGGCATACGAGCAGTACTTC,CASSSRAYEQYF
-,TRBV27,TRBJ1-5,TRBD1,TGTGCCAGCAGTTCCCCGGCCCTCAATGGGGACAGTTACAATCAGCCCCAGCATTTT,CASSSPALNGDSYNQPQHF
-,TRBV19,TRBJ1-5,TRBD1,TGTGCCAGTATGATGGGGCAGGGGGCTCGCGGCCAGCCCCAGCATTTT,CASMMGQGARGQPQHF
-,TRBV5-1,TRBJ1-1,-,TGCGCCAGCAGCTTGAACGGGGACACTGAAGCTTTCTTT,CASSLNGDTEAFF
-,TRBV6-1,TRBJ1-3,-,TGTGCCAGCAGTGAAGACGTAAGGACAGTCAGTGGAAACACCATATATTTT,CASSEDVRTVSGNTIYF
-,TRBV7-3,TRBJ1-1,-,TGTGCCAGCAGCTTTACGGGATGGAACACTGAAGCTTTCTTT,CASSFTGWNTEAFF
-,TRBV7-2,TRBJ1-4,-,TGTGCCAGCAGCATGAGAAAGTCTAATGAAAAACTGTTTTTT,CASSMRKSNEKLFF
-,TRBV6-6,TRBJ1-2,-,TGTGCCAGCAGTCGTCCGACCTCGGGGTATGGCTACACCTTC,CASSRPTSGYGYTF
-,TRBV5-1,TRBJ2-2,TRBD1,TGCGCCAGTTCGGGACAGGGGTTGACCGGGGAGCTGTTTTTT,CASSGQGLTGELFF
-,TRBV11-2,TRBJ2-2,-,TGTGCCAGCAGCCCCGGACACAACACCGGGGAGCTGTTTTTT,CASSPGHNTGELFF